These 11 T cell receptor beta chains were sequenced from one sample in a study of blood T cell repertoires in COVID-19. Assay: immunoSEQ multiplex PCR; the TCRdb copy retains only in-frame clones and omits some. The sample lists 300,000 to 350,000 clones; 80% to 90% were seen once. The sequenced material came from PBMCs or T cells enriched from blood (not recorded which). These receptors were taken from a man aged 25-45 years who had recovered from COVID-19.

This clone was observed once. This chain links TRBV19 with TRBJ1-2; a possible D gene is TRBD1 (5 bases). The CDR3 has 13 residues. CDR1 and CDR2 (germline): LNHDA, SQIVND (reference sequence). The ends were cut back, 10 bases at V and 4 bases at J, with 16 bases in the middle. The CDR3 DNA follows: TGTGCCACCAGAAACAGGAGGGCCTATGGCTACACCTTC. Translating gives CATRNRRAYGYTF.

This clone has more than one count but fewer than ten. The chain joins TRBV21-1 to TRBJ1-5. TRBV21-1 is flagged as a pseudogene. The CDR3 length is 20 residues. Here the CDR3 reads CASSKKVGGATGTPYQPQHF. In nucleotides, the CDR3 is TGTGCCAGCAGCAAAAAAGTGGGGGGGGCAACCGGGACACCTTATCAGCCCCAGCATTTT.

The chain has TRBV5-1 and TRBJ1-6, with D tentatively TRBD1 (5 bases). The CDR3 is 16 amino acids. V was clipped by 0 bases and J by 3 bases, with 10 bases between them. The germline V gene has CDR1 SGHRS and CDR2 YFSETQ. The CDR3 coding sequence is TGCGCCAGCAGCTTGGCAGGGTATGGCTATAATTCACCCCTCCACTTT. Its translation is CASSLAGYGYNSPLHF.

CDR3 nucleotides: TGTGCCTGGAGGGGACCTGCGGGATTTTTCGGCTACACCTTC. It encodes CAWRGPAGFFGYTF. This chain connects TRBV30 to TRBJ1-2; TRBD1 is a possible D gene (5 bases). Germline V gene lookup returns CDR1 GTSNPN and CDR2 SVGIG (reference sequence). CDR3 size: 14 residues. V lost 3 bases, J lost 8 bases, and 19 bases lay in between.

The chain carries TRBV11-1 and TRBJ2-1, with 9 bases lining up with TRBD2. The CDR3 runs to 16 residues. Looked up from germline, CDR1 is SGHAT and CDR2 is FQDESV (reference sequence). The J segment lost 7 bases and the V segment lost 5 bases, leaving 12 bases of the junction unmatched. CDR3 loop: CASSQGVTSGLNEQFF. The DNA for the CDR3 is TGTGCCAGCAGCCAGGGGGTGACTAGCGGTTTAAATGAGCAGTTCTTC.

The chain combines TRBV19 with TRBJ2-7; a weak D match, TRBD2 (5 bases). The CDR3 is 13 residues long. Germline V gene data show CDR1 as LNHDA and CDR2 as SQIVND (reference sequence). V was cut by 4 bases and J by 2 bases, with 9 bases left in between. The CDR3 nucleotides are TGTGCCAGTAGTAGGACTCGAACCTACGAGCAGTACTTC. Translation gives CASSRTRTYEQYF.

DNA of the CDR3: TGCGCCAGCAGCTTGGAAAGGGGCGCCTGGGATGGCTACACCTTC. Amino acids: CASSLERGAWDGYTF. This rearrangement joins TRBV5-1 to TRBJ1-2, with D maybe TRBD1 (5 bases). The V end lost 0 bases, the J end lost 6 bases, and 15 bases lay between the germline ends. The germline V gene encodes CDR1 SGHRS and CDR2 YFSETQ. The CDR3 is made up of 15 amino acids.

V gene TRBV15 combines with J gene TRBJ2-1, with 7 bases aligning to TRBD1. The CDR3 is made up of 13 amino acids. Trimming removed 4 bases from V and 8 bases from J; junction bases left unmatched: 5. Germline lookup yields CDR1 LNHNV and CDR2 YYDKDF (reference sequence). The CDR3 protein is CATSIPGGHEQFF. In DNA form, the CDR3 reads TGTGCCACCAGCATCCCAGGGGGACATGAGCAGTTCTTC.

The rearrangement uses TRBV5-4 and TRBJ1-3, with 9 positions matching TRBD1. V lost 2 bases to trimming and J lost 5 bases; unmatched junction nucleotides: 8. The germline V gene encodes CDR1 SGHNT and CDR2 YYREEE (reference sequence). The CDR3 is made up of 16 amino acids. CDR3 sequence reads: CASSLAGTGGRNTIYF. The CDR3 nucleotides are TGTGCCAGCAGCTTAGCCGGAACAGGGGGCCGAAACACCATATATTTT.

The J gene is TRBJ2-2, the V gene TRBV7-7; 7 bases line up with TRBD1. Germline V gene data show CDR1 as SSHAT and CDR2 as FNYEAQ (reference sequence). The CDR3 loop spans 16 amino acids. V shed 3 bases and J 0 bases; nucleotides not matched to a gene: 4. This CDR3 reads CASSFSGGANTGELFF. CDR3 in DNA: TGTGCCAGCAGCTTCTCAGGGGGAGCGAACACCGGGGAGCTGTTTTTT.

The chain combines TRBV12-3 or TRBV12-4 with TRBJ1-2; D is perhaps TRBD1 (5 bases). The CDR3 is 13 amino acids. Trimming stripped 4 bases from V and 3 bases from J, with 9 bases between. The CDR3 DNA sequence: TGTGCCAGCAGTTCAGGGCGCGACTATGGCTACACCTTC. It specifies CASSSGRDYGYTF.